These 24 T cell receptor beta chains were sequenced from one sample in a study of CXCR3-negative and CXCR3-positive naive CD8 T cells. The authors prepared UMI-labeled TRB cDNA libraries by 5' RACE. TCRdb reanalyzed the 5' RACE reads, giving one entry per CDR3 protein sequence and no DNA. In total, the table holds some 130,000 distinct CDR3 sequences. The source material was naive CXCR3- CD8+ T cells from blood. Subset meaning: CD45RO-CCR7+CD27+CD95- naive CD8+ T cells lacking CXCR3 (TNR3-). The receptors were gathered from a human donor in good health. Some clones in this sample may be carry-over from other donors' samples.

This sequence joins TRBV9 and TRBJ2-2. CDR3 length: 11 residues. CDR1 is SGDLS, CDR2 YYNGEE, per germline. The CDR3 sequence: CASSEGGELFF.

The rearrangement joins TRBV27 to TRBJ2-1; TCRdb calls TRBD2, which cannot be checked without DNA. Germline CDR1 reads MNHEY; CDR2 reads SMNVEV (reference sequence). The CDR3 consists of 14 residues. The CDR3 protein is CASSLSGSGNEQFF.

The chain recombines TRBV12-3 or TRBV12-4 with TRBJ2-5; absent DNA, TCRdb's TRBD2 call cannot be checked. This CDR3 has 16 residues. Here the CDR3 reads CASRGASERVKETQYF.

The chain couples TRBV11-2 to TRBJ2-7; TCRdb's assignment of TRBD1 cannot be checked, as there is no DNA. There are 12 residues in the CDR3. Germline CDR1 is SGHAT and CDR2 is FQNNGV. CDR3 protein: CASSAPSGEQYF.

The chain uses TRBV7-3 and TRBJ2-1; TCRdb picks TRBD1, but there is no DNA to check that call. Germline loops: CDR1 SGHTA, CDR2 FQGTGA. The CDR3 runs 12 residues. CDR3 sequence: CASSPDSNEQFF.

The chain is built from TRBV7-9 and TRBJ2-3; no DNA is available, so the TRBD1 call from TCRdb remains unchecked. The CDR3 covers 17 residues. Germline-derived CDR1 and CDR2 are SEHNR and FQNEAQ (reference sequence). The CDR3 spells CASSLAGRGRSTDTQYF.

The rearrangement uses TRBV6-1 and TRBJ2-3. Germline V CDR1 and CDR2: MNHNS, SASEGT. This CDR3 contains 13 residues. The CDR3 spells CAVNDFVPDTQYF.

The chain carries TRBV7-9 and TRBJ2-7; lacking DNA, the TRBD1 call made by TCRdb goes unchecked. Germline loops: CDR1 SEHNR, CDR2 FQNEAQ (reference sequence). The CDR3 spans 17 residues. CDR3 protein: CASSRTTPGTGSFEQYF.

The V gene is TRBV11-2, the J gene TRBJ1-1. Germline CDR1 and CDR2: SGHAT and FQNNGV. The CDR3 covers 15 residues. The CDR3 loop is CASTPQLPMNTEAFF. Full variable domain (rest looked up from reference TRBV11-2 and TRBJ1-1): EAGVAQSPRYKIIEKRQSVAFWCNPISGHATLYWYQQILGQGPKLLIQFQNNGVVDDSQLPKDRFSAERLKGVDSTLKIQPAKLEDSAVYLCASTPQLPMNTEAFFGQGTRLTVV.

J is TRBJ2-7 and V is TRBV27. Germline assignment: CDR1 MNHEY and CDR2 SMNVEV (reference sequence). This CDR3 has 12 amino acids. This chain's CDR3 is CASSPDTYEQYF.

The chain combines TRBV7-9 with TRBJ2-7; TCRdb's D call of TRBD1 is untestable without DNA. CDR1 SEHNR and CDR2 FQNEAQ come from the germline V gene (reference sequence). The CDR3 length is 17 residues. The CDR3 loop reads CASSGVVGDRVSYEQYF.

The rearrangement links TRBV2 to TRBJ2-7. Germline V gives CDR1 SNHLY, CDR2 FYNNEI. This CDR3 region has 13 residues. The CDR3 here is CASSEADWDEQYF.

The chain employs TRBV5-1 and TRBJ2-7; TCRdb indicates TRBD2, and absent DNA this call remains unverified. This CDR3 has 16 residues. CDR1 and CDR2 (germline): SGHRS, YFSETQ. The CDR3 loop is CASSDGTSGYSYEQYF.

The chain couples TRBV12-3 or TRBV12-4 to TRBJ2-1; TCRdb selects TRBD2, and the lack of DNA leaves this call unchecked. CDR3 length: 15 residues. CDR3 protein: CASSLYAGRSNEQFF.

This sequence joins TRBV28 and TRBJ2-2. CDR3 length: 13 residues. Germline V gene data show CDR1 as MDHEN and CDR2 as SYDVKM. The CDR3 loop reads CASSRANTGELFF. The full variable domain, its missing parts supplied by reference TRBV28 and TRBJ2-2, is DVKVTQSSRYLVKRTGEKVFLECVQDMDHENMFWYRQDPGLGLRLIYFSYDVKMKEKGDIPEGYSVSREKKERFSLILESASTNQTSMYLCASSRANTGELFFGEGSRLTVL.

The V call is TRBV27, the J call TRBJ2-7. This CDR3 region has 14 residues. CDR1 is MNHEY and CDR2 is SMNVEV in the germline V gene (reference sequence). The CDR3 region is CASSLTTSSYEQYF.

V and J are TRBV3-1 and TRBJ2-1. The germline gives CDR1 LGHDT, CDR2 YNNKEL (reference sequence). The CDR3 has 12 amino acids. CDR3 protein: CASSQVDDEQFF.

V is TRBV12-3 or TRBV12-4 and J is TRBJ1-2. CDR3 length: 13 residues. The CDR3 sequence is CASSLAANYGYTF.

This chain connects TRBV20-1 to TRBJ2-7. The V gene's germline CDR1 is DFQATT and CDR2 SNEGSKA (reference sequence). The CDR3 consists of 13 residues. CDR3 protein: CSAREWNPYEQYF.

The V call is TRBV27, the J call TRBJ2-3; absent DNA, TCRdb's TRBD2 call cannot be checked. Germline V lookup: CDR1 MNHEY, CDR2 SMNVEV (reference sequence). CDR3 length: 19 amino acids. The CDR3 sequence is CASSLPGTKKLTGTDTQYF.

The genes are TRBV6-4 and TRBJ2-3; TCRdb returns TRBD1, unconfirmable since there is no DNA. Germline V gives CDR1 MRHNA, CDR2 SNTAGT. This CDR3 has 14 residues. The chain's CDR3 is CASSDGTGADTQYF.

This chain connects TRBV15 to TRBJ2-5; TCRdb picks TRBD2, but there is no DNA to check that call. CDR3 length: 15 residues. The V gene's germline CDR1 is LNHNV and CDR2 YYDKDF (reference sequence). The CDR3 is CATSPGTSGQETQYF.

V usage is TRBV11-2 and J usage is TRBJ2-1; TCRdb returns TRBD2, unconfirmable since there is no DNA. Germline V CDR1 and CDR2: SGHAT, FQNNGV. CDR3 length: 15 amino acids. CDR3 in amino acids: CASSTSGRASDEQFF.

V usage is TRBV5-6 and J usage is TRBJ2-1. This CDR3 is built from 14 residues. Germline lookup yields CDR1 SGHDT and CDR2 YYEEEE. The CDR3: CASSTGFLYNEQFF.